These 6 T cell receptor beta chains share one sample of origin, sequenced in a study of response to subunit inactivated influenza vaccine. TCRdb reanalysed the RT-PCR reads using MiXCR and keeps one entry per CDR3 protein. The sample contains 860,000 or so distinct CDR3 sequences, 21% of which appear only once. The sample here was PBMCs from blood, taken less than 6 days after vaccination. The origin of the receptors is a man aged 50-59 years who received an inactivated influenza vaccine.

This clonotype was picked up a small number of times. The chain couples TRBV5-1 to TRBJ2-3; D is unclear. The V and J ends lost 8 bases and 0 bases respectively, with 7 bases between them. The CDR3 consists of 12 residues. The germline gives CDR1 SGHRS, CDR2 YFSETQ. The CDR3 loop reads CASAESTDTQYF. The DNA of the CDR3 is TGCGCCAGTGCTGAGAGCACAGATACGCAGTATTTT.

This clonotype was detected only a few times. The chain recombines TRBV20-1 with TRBJ2-5; TRBD1 matches 9 bases. Germline CDR1 reads DFQATT; CDR2 reads SNEGSKA (reference sequence). The CDR3 runs to 14 residues. Germline trimming cut 4 bases from V and 6 bases from J; bases unmatched to any gene: 9. The CDR3 DNA reads as TGCAGTGCTATTCTCCGGGACAGGGCCAAGACCCAGTACTTC. It yields the protein CSAILRDRAKTQYF.

The CDR3 DNA is TGTGCCAGCAGTTTTAATAGCGGGAGTGGCGGGGAGCTGTTTTTT. Its translation is CASSFNSGSGGELFF. J is TRBJ2-2 and V is TRBV28, with TRBD2 matching 9 bases. This CDR3 region has 15 residues. Looked up from germline, CDR1 is MDHEN and CDR2 is SYDVKM. J was trimmed by 7 bases and V by 3 bases; bases with no gene match: 6.

This rearrangement joins TRBV7-9 to TRBJ1-1; TRBD1 matches at 9 bases. This CDR3 region has 15 residues. J was trimmed by 6 bases and V by 4 bases; bases with no gene match: 9. From germline, CDR1 is SEHNR and CDR2 FQNEAQ (reference sequence). The CDR3 DNA reads TGTGCCAGCAGCTCCCGGGACAGGGCAACGGCTGAAGCTTTCTTT. It encodes CASSSRDRATAEAFF.

This clonotype has more than one count but fewer than ten. The chain employs TRBV28 and TRBJ2-2; 8 positions match TRBD1. There are 20 residues in the CDR3. Germline CDR1 MDHEN, CDR2 SYDVKM. V dropped 6 bases and J dropped 4; count of bases not matched to a gene: 22. As DNA, the CDR3 is TGTGCCAGCAGCTCCCGGCTAGGTAACCCGGGACAGGCTTTCACCGGGGAGCTGTTTTTT. Translation gives CASSSRLGNPGQAFTGELFF.

V is TRBV3-1 and J is TRBJ1-2; weak D call: TRBD1 (6 bases). The V gene lost 6 bases and the J gene lost 8 bases, with 13 bases spanning the gap. The CDR3 has 12 residues. From germline, CDR1 is LGHDT and CDR2 YNNKEL (reference sequence). CDR3 sequence: CASRNRVGGYTF. The CDR3 DNA follows: TGTGCCAGCAGAAACAGGGTGGGGGGCTACACCTTC.